The rows below give T cell receptor beta chains drawn from one sample of a study of cytomegalovirus exposure and HLA in healthy donors. Here immunoSEQ multiplex PCR was the method, and the copy in TCRdb shows in-frame clones only, minus some. The sample includes about 150,000 clones, around 75% of them seen just once. Material: PBMCs. The receptors derive from a man aged 18-30 years in good health and CMV-seropositive. Both conserved end residues are part of each CDR3. The D gene is left open where the match is weak. Size tells how often a clone was seen (once, few, many) or the class of an expanded clone, and some rows leave it out.

D: NA; size: few; J: TRBJ1-2; V: TRBV6-6; CDR3: CASSVDSYGYTF; DNA: TGTGCCAGCAGTGTCGACAGCTATGGCTACACCTTC
D: NA; size: once; J: TRBJ2-5; V: TRBV2; CDR3: CASSERGTPRTEEQYF; DNA: TGTGCCAGCAGTGAACGGGGGACCCCAAGAACGGAGGAGCAGTACTTC
D: NA; size: NA; J: TRBJ2-7; V: TRBV27; CDR3: CASSLTGIGSYEQYF; DNA: TGTGCCAGCAGTTTAACCGGGATTGGATCCTACGAGCAGTACTTC
D: NA; size: few; J: TRBJ1-1; V: TRBV28; CDR3: CASSFSHRTRNTEAFF; DNA: TGTGCCAGCAGTTTCAGTCACCGGACAAGGAACACTGAAGCTTTCTTT
D: NA; size: NA; J: TRBJ1-3; V: TRBV7-9; CDR3: CASSLFLGRSGNTIYF; DNA: TGTGCCAGCAGCTTGTTCCTCGGTCGCTCTGGAAACACCATATATTTT
D: NA; size: NA; J: TRBJ2-1; V: TRBV2; CDR3: CASSEERSNEQFF; DNA: TGTGCCAGCAGTGAAGAGAGGAGCAATGAGCAGTTCTTC
D: NA; size: NA; J: TRBJ2-2; V: TRBV28; CDR3: CASSILTGITGELFF; DNA: TGTGCCAGCAGTATTCTAACAGGGATCACCGGGGAGCTGTTTTTT
D: NA; size: few; J: TRBJ2-5; V: TRBV13; CDR3: CASSVYRENQETQYF; DNA: TGTGCCAGCAGCGTTTACAGGGAAAATCAAGAGACCCAGTACTTC
D: TRBD1; size: NA; J: TRBJ2-7; V: TRBV18; CDR3: CASSPQLRDRGGEQYF; DNA: TGTGCCAGCTCACCCCAACTACGAGACAGGGGTGGTGAGCAGTACTTC
D: NA; size: NA; J: TRBJ1-3; V: TRBV7-2; CDR3: CASSTNTGGNTIYF; DNA: TGTGCCAGCAGCACGAACACGGGAGGAAACACCATATATTTT
D: NA; size: NA; J: TRBJ2-7; V: TRBV30; CDR3: CAWNGRFYEQYF; DNA: TGTGCCTGGAATGGTAGATTCTACGAGCAGTACTTC
D: TRBD1; size: NA; J: TRBJ1-1; V: TRBV27; CDR3: CASSPISIGRGPGTEAFF; DNA: TGTGCCAGCAGTCCCATAAGCATCGGCAGGGGGCCGGGCACTGAAGCTTTCTTT
D: NA; size: NA; J: TRBJ2-5; V: TRBV5-1; CDR3: CASSLRPGLQETQYF; DNA: TGCGCCAGCAGCTTGAGGCCGGGACTCCAAGAGACCCAGTACTTC
D: NA; size: NA; J: TRBJ2-4; V: TRBV30; CDR3: CAALRGGTKNIQYF; DNA: TGTGCCGCGCTTCGTGGGGGGACCAAAAACATTCAGTACTTC
D: TRBD2; size: NA; J: TRBJ2-7; V: TRBV28; CDR3: CACSGTSDTSEQYF; DNA: TGTGCCTGCTCCGGGACTAGCGATACCAGCGAGCAGTACTTC
D: NA; size: few; J: TRBJ2-7; V: TRBV14; CDR3: CASSATRSGYEQYF; DNA: TGTGCCAGCAGTGCGACTAGAAGTGGCTACGAGCAGTACTTC
D: TRBD2; size: few; J: TRBJ2-5; V: TRBV10-3; CDR3: CATASGQETQYF; DNA: TGTGCCACGGCTAGCGGACAAGAGACCCAGTACTTC
D: TRBD2; size: NA; J: TRBJ2-2; V: TRBV6-1; CDR3: CASTLTSAGTGELFF; DNA: TGTGCCAGCACCCTAACTAGCGCCGGCACCGGGGAGCTGTTTTTT
D: NA; size: NA; J: TRBJ2-7; V: TRBV28; CDR3: CASSQLSGYEQYF; DNA: TGTGCCAGCAGTCAATTAAGCGGGTACGAGCAGTACTTC
D: TRBD2; size: NA; J: TRBJ2-7; V: TRBV9; CDR3: CASSVGLAGGPEQYF; DNA: TGTGCCAGCAGCGTAGGACTAGCGGGAGGTCCCGAGCAGTACTTC
D: NA; size: NA; J: TRBJ2-5; V: TRBV25-1; CDR3: CASSELGGGEETQYF; DNA: TGTGCCAGCAGTGAATTAGGGGGAGGGGAAGAGACCCAGTACTTC
D: NA; size: few; J: TRBJ2-1; V: TRBV30; CDR3: CAWSRSYNEQFF; DNA: TGTGCCTGGAGTCGCTCCTACAATGAGCAGTTCTTC
D: NA; size: NA; J: TRBJ2-3; V: TRBV19; CDR3: CASSINLDTQYF; DNA: TGTGCCAGTAGTATTAATTTAGATACGCAGTATTTT
D: NA; size: NA; J: TRBJ1-2; V: TRBV25-1; CDR3: CASSEKTANYGYTF; DNA: TGTGCCAGCAGTGAAAAGACAGCTAACTATGGCTACACCTTC
D: NA; size: few; J: TRBJ1-2; V: TRBV6-1; CDR3: CASSELDGGQRGYTF; DNA: TGTGCCAGCAGTGAATTGGATGGCGGACAGCGAGGCTACACCTTC
D: TRBD2; size: few; J: TRBJ2-5; V: TRBV9; CDR3: CASSGGLASRETQYF; DNA: TGTGCCAGCAGCGGGGGACTAGCCTCCCGAGAGACCCAGTACTTC
D: NA; size: NA; J: TRBJ2-7; V: TRBV30; CDR3: CAWSGSMGPYEQYF; DNA: TGTGCCTGGAGCGGATCGATGGGCCCCTACGAGCAGTACTTC
D: TRBD1; size: few; J: TRBJ1-5; V: TRBV2; CDR3: CASSPNRQGRNQPQHF; DNA: TGTGCCAGCAGTCCGAACCGACAGGGGCGCAATCAGCCCCAGCATTTT
D: TRBD1; size: NA; J: TRBJ1-2; V: TRBV28; CDR3: CASSYDRDDTGYGYTF; DNA: TGTGCCAGCAGCTACGACAGGGACGACACCGGCTATGGCTACACCTTC
D: TRBD2; size: NA; J: TRBJ2-7; V: TRBV7-9; CDR3: CASSNPEASGSYEQYF; DNA: TGTGCCAGCAGCAATCCTGAGGCTAGCGGCTCTTACGAGCAGTACTTC
D: TRBD1; size: NA; J: TRBJ1-2; V: TRBV27; CDR3: CASRVTGAGYGYTF; DNA: TGTGCCAGCAGGGTTACAGGGGCGGGGTATGGCTACACCTTC
D: TRBD2; size: once; J: TRBJ2-2; V: TRBV5-1; CDR3: CASSFTSGANTGELFF; DNA: TGCGCCAGCAGCTTTACTAGCGGGGCGAACACCGGGGAGCTGTTTTTT
D: TRBD1; size: NA; J: TRBJ2-7; V: TRBV9; CDR3: CASSPGTGAGEQYF; DNA: TGTGCCAGCAGCCCAGGGACAGGGGCGGGGGAGCAGTACTTC
D: TRBD1; size: NA; J: TRBJ2-6; V: TRBV2; CDR3: CARRTGVTSGANVLTF; DNA: TGTGCCCGAAGGACAGGGGTGACCTCTGGGGCCAACGTCCTGACTTTC
D: TRBD2; size: NA; J: TRBJ2-5; V: TRBV10-2; CDR3: CASSQEAGLQETQYF; DNA: TGCGCCAGCAGTCAGGAAGCGGGGTTGCAAGAGACCCAGTACTTC
D: NA; size: NA; J: TRBJ1-2; V: TRBV15; CDR3: CATSRGRGQTYGYTF; DNA: TGTGCCACCAGCAGAGGGAGAGGGCAGACCTATGGCTACACCTTC
D: NA; size: few; J: TRBJ2-7; V: TRBV15; CDR3: CATSRVEGASYEQYF; DNA: TGTGCCACCAGCAGAGTTGAGGGCGCCTCCTACGAGCAGTACTTC
D: TRBD2; size: once; J: TRBJ2-7; V: TRBV7-8; CDR3: CASTRAGLAGHIYEQYF; DNA: TGTGCCAGCACACGCGCTGGACTAGCGGGACATATCTACGAGCAGTACTTC
D: TRBD2; size: NA; J: TRBJ2-7; V: TRBV2; CDR3: CASSGASGEPYEQYF; DNA: TGTGCCAGCAGTGGTGCTAGCGGGGAACCCTACGAGCAGTACTTC
D: NA; size: few; J: TRBJ2-5; V: TRBV7-9; CDR3: CASSPGGASTQETQYF; DNA: TGTGCCAGCAGCCCAGGCGGGGCTTCGACCCAAGAGACCCAGTACTTC
D: NA; size: NA; J: TRBJ1-3; V: TRBV5-1; CDR3: CASSPGQTSSGNTIYF; DNA: TGCGCCAGCAGCCCAGGACAGACTTCCTCTGGAAACACCATATATTTT
D: TRBD2; size: NA; J: TRBJ2-1; V: TRBV28; CDR3: CASRILLAGTEQFF; DNA: TGTGCCAGCAGGATCCTTCTAGCGGGAACTGAGCAGTTCTTC
D: NA; size: many; J: TRBJ2-2; V: TRBV13; CDR3: CASNGLAPSTGELFF; DNA: TGTGCCAGCAATGGACTGGCCCCGAGCACCGGGGAGCTGTTTTTT
D: NA; size: NA; J: TRBJ1-1; V: TRBV7-3; CDR3: CASSAGQEEAFF; DNA: TGTGCCAGCAGCGCAGGGCAGGAGGAAGCTTTCTTT
D: TRBD2; size: NA; J: TRBJ2-6; V: TRBV27; CDR3: CASRPSGGVSGANVLTF; DNA: TGTGCCAGCAGGCCTAGCGGGGGCGTATCTGGGGCCAACGTCCTGACTTTC
D: NA; size: NA; J: TRBJ2-7; V: TRBV27; CDR3: CASKPTLIGFYEQYF; DNA: TGTGCCAGCAAACCGACTCTAATAGGATTCTACGAGCAGTACTTC
D: TRBD2; size: NA; J: TRBJ2-5; V: TRBV4-1; CDR3: CASSQDPSSGGGSQYF; DNA: TGCGCCAGCAGCCAAGATCCCAGTAGCGGGGGGGGATCGCAGTACTTC
D: NA; size: NA; J: TRBJ2-7; V: TRBV6-5; CDR3: CASSYGGPYEQYF; DNA: TGTGCCAGCAGTTACGGAGGTCCGTACGAGCAGTACTTC
D: NA; size: NA; J: TRBJ2-7; V: TRBV10-3; CDR3: CAISPGLSYSEQYF; DNA: TGTGCCATCAGTCCGGGACTTTCGTACTCCGAGCAGTACTTC
D: NA; size: few; J: TRBJ2-1; V: TRBV6-5; CDR3: CASRPPNLYNEQFF; DNA: TGTGCCAGCAGACCGCCTAATCTTTACAATGAGCAGTTCTTC
D: TRBD1; size: NA; J: TRBJ1-1; V: TRBV5-4; CDR3: CATHPGQGSEAFF; DNA: TGTGCCACACACCCAGGACAGGGCAGTGAAGCTTTCTTT
D: NA; size: NA; J: TRBJ2-3; V: TRBV6-5; CDR3: CASRDSNTDTQYF; DNA: TGTGCCAGCAGGGACAGCAACACAGATACGCAGTATTTT
D: TRBD1; size: NA; J: TRBJ2-6; V: TRBV2; CDR3: CASSERTGQVAGANVLTF; DNA: TGTGCCAGCAGTGAAAGGACAGGGCAGGTAGCTGGGGCCAACGTCCTGACTTTC
D: NA; size: NA; J: TRBJ1-3; V: TRBV6-5; CDR3: CASSYRRGSSGNTIYF; DNA: TGTGCCAGCAGTTACAGGCGGGGTTCCTCTGGAAACACCATATATTTT
D: TRBD1; size: NA; J: TRBJ1-5; V: TRBV19; CDR3: CASNDRGRNQPQHF; DNA: TGTGCCAGTAACGACAGGGGAAGAAATCAGCCCCAGCATTTT
D: TRBD1; size: NA; J: TRBJ1-4; V: TRBV2; CDR3: CASKETGDKKLFF; DNA: TGTGCCAGCAAAGAGACAGGGGACAAAAAACTGTTTTTT
D: NA; size: NA; J: TRBJ2-5; V: TRBV28; CDR3: CASSLPVQETQYF; DNA: TGTGCCAGCAGTTTACCAGTTCAAGAGACCCAGTACTTC
D: NA; size: NA; J: TRBJ2-7; V: TRBV5-1; CDR3: CASSLDRYEQYF; DNA: TGCGCCAGCAGCTTGGACCGGTACGAGCAGTACTTC
D: NA; size: few; J: TRBJ1-1; V: TRBV7-2; CDR3: CASRNQVGREAFF; DNA: TGTGCCAGCAGAAACCAAGTGGGGCGCGAAGCTTTCTTT